These T cell receptor beta chains were read from a single sample in a study of T-cell memory formation after mild COVID-19. MiXCR, applied by TCRdb to the 5' RACE reads, yields one record per CDR3 protein. The sample has fewer than 450,000 distinct CDR3 sequences, approximately 21% seen once. Sequenced input: PBMCs or a T cell subset sorted from them (not recorded which). The receptors originated from an adult woman who had mild COVID-19 (a few samples of this study predate the infection). Cell type and time point are not known. CDR3s include the opening cysteine and the closing phenylalanine or tryptophan. The D gene is left open where the match is weak. Not all rows give a size; the values are once, few, many and, for expanded clones, a class.

clone size	D gene	CDR3 length	V gene	J gene	CDR3 protein	CDR3 DNA
-	-	16	TRBV11-1	TRBJ2-3	CASSLRGPLATDTQYF	TGTGCCAGCAGCTTGCGGGGGCCACTAGCCACAGATACGCAGTATTTT
few	-	14	TRBV5-4	TRBJ1-2	CASSLREANYGYTF	TGTGCCAGCAGCCTCCGTGAAGCTAACTATGGCTACACCTTC
-	TRBD2	14	TRBV24-1	TRBJ2-7	CATSGSGSSYEQYF	TGTGCCACCAGTGGGAGCGGGAGTTCTTACGAGCAGTACTTC
few	-	13	TRBV2	TRBJ2-5	CASIWLQQETQYF	TGTGCCAGCATATGGCTTCAGCAAGAGACCCAGTACTTC
-	TRBD1	17	TRBV4-1	TRBJ1-2	CASSQDRDRVLNYGYTF	TGCGCCAGCAGCCAAGATCGGGACAGAGTCCTAAACTATGGCTACACCTTC
few	TRBD1	14	TRBV5-1	TRBJ1-2	CASSLQGEIYGYTF	TGCGCCAGCAGCTTGCAGGGGGAGATCTATGGCTACACCTTC
-	-	12	TRBV3-1	TRBJ2-7	CASSLGYYEQYF	TGTGCCAGCAGCCTCGGGTACTACGAGCAGTACTTC
-	TRBD2	15	TRBV20-1	TRBJ2-5	CSAGTSGRARETQYF	TGCAGTGCTGGGACTAGCGGGAGGGCCAGGGAGACCCAGTACTTC
many	TRBD2	17	TRBV7-8	TRBJ2-1	CASSSPFTSGGAFEQFF	TGTGCCAGCAGCTCCCCCTTCACTAGCGGGGGGGCGTTTGAGCAGTTCTTC
few	TRBD1	15	TRBV9	TRBJ2-1	CASSGTGGPLGEQFF	TGTGCCAGCAGCGGGACAGGGGGGCCCTTAGGTGAGCAGTTCTTC
-	TRBD1	18	TRBV7-2	TRBJ1-3	CASSPRDRAFHSGNTICF	TGTGCCAGCAGCCCAAGGGACAGGGCCTTCCACTCTGGAAACACCATATGTTTT
-	TRBD1	16	TRBV4-3	TRBJ1-4	CASSQDLYRGNEKLFF	TGCGCCAGCAGCCAAGATCTCTACAGGGGGAATGAAAAACTGTTTTTT
-	-	12	TRBV20-1	TRBJ1-2	CSARGGAYGYTF	TGCAGTGCTAGAGGTGGAGCCTATGGCTACACCTTC
-	-	14	TRBV9	TRBJ2-7	CASSVTPGVVEQYF	TGTGCCAGCAGCGTGACGCCAGGGGTTGTCGAGCAGTACTTC
-	-	14	TRBV3-1	TRBJ2-1	CASSQDLAANEQFF	TGTGCCAGCAGCCAAGATCTTGCAGCGAATGAGCAGTTCTTC
-	-	12	TRBV2	TRBJ2-1	CASRLGRVEQFF	TGTGCCAGCAGGCTAGGACGGGTTGAGCAGTTCTTC
-	-	15	TRBV18	TRBJ2-3	CASSPPQGSTDTQYF	TGTGCCAGCTCACCACCCCAGGGTAGCACAGATACGCAGTATTTT
few	-	12	TRBV25-1	TRBJ2-3	CASSTPPDTQYF	TGTGCCAGCAGCACCCCGCCAGATACGCAGTATTTT